One sample yielded the 27 T cell receptor beta chains listed below, sequenced in a study of T cells in Graves' hyperthyroidism and ophthalmopathy. TCR beta CDR3 sequences were amplified from RNA transcripts. The study used the HTBI primer set for a first-round RT-PCR of the TCR CDR3. TCRdb fed the multiplex PCR reads into MiXCR, producing one record per CDR3 protein. The profile covers hundreds of thousands of distinct CDR3 sequences, with 15% to 20% appearing a single time and over 15% taken by the ten largest. The sequencing input was blood. These receptors were taken from a woman aged 45-65 years with Graves' hyperthyroidism that later progressed to Graves' ophthalmopathy.

The V and J genes are TRBV2 and TRBJ1-6, with 7 positions matching TRBD1. This CDR3 is built from 16 residues. Unmatched junction bases numbered 20, after V lost 6 bases and J lost 15 bases. Germline loops: CDR1 SNHLY, CDR2 FYNNEI. DNA for the CDR3: TGTGCCAGCAGGGAGGTATGGGGACAGACCGAACGAGGCCTCCACTTT. Translated, it gives CASREVWGQTERGLHF.

This clonotype was recorded many times. The gene calls are TRBV18 and TRBJ2-6; either TRBD1 or TRBD2 may fit D (5 bases each). V shed 2 bases and J shed 1 base, with 18 bases lying between them. The CDR3 is 19 residues long. Germline loops: CDR1 KGHSH, CDR2 LQKENI. CDR3 residues: CASSPSGRREISGANVLTF. The CDR3, as DNA: TGTGCCAGCTCACCATCGGGACGGAGAGAAATTTCTGGGGCCAACGTCCTGACTTTC.

The J gene is TRBJ2-3, the V gene TRBV7-9; the D gene could be TRBD1 or TRBD2 (5 bases each). The V and J ends lost 5 bases and 4 bases respectively, with 16 bases between them. This CDR3 has 15 residues. In germline, CDR1 is SEHNR, CDR2 FQNEAQ (reference sequence). The CDR3 reads CASSLEPMGADTQYF. CDR3 nucleotide sequence: TGTGCCAGCAGCCTAGAGCCTATGGGGGCAGATACGCAGTATTTT.

The V call is TRBV5-1, the J call TRBJ1-2, with a tentative D call TRBD1 (6 bases). The germline gives CDR1 SGHRS, CDR2 YFSETQ. V lost 6 bases to trimming and J lost 0 bases, with 15 bases between them. The CDR3 runs to 15 residues. CDR3 DNA: TGCGCCAGCACCCTAAGGACAGACACTAACTATGGCTACACCTTC. It translates to CASTLRTDTNYGYTF.

This clonotype was counted only a few times. V gene TRBV20-1 combines with J gene TRBJ2-7; D is uncertain. Per germline, CDR1 DFQATT and CDR2 SNEGSKA (reference sequence). This CDR3 comprises 13 residues. With 4 bases removed from V and 0 bases from J, the gap between germline ends came to 10 bases. Here the CDR3 DNA reads TGCAGTGCTATCACGGGTCACTCCTACGAGCAGTACTTC. Its protein is CSAITGHSYEQYF.

The J gene is TRBJ2-7, the V gene TRBV7-9, with 7 positions matching TRBD1. CDR3 length equals 15 residues. V lost 2 bases, J lost 3 bases, and 7 bases stayed unmatched. The germline CDR1 and CDR2 sequences are SEHNR and FQNEAQ (reference sequence). CDR3 sequence reads: CASSLSQGVSYEQYF. CDR3 coding DNA: TGTGCCAGCAGCTTATCGCAGGGGGTCAGCTACGAGCAGTACTTC.

The V gene is TRBV19, the J gene TRBJ1-5; TRBD1 might be the D (6 bases). The germline gives CDR1 LNHDA, CDR2 SQIVND (reference sequence). The length of the CDR3 is 16 residues. V was clipped by 4 bases and J by 2 bases, with 15 bases between them. CDR3 sequence (DNA): TGTGCCAGTAGTACCAACAGGGAGGACGGCAATCAGCCCCAGCATTTT. It encodes CASSTNREDGNQPQHF. Together with reference TRBV19 and TRBJ1-5, the CDR3 gives the full variable domain: DGGITQSPKYLFRKEGQNVTLSCEQNLNHDAMYWYRQDPGQGLRLIYYSQIVNDFQKGDIAEGYSVSREKKESFPLTVTSAQKNPTAFYLCASSTNREDGNQPQHFGDGTRLSIL.

At least ten counts were recorded for this clonotype. This sequence joins TRBV2 and TRBJ2-2; no firm D call. Germline V gives CDR1 SNHLY, CDR2 FYNNEI. The CDR3 length is 13 residues. Trimming removed 0 bases from V and 6 bases from J, with 5 bases in between. The CDR3 DNA follows: TGTGCCAGCAGTGAAGCGCTTCCCGGGGAGCTGTTTTTT. Translating gives CASSEALPGELFF.

The J gene is TRBJ2-1, the V gene TRBV9; no firm D call. Germline V lookup: CDR1 SGDLS, CDR2 YYNGEE. The CDR3 runs to 14 residues. V was shortened by 0 bases and J by 7 bases, with 11 bases between the two germline ends. The DNA for the CDR3 is TGTGCCAGCAGCGTAGTGATGGACGGGAATGAGCAGTTCTTC. The encoded protein is CASSVVMDGNEQFF.

This clonotype was seen at least ten times. The rearrangement uses TRBV3-1 and TRBJ1-5; unclear D gene. CDR3 size: 13 residues. Germline values: CDR1 LGHDT, CDR2 YNNKEL (reference sequence). V was pared by 1 base and J by 5 bases, with 6 bases between. The CDR3 nucleotides are TGTGCCAGCAGCCAAGGCCTAGATCAGCCCCAGCATTTT. Translated, it gives CASSQGLDQPQHF.

This clonotype was recorded many times. The V call is TRBV20-1, the J call TRBJ2-3; the D is unclear. The CDR3 runs 12 residues. Germline assignment: CDR1 DFQATT and CDR2 SNEGSKA (reference sequence). Trimming cost V 0 bases and J 7 bases, with 8 bases left between them. Here the CDR3 reads CSARERMNTQYF. DNA of the CDR3: TGCAGTGCTAGAGAGAGAATGAATACGCAGTATTTT.

This clonotype was seen only a few times. The chain is built from TRBV6-1 and TRBJ1-2, with no clear D. CDR1 MNHNS and CDR2 SASEGT come from the germline V gene. V lost 6 bases and J 0 bases, leaving 11 bases between the germline ends. The CDR3 sequence is 14 residues long. CDR3 sequence reads: CASRETATNYGYTF. CDR3 coding DNA: TGTGCCAGCAGGGAGACCGCCACTAACTATGGCTACACCTTC.

This clonotype was detected ten times or more. The rearrangement uses TRBV7-9 and TRBJ2-3; D ambiguous. Germline V lookup: CDR1 SEHNR, CDR2 FQNEAQ (reference sequence). The CDR3 contains 10 residues. V was pared by 6 bases and J by 6 bases, with 4 bases between. In DNA, the CDR3 is TGTGCCAGCAGTTTCGATACGCAGTATTTT. Amino acids: CASSFDTQYF. Full variable domain (outside the CDR3, taken from reference TRBV7-9 and TRBJ2-3): DTGVSQNPRHKITKRGQNVTFRCDPISEHNRLYWYRQTLGQGPEFLTYFQNEAQLEKSRLLSDRFSAERPKGSFSTLEIQRTEQGDSAMYLCASSFDTQYFGPGTRLTVL.

This clonotype was counted ten times or more. V is TRBV3-1 and J is TRBJ1-3, with D unclear. Per the germline V gene, CDR1 is LGHDT and CDR2 is YNNKEL (reference sequence). There are 13 residues in the CDR3. The germline V and J ends were trimmed by 1 base and 4 bases, with 5 bases remaining between them. The CDR3 sequence: CASSQVAGNTIYF. DNA for the CDR3: TGTGCCAGCAGCCAAGTTGCGGGAAACACCATATATTTT. The full variable domain, rest sourced from reference TRBV3-1 and TRBJ1-3, is DTAVSQTPKYLVTQMGNDKSIKCEQNLGHDTMYWYKQDSKKFLKIMFSYNNKELIINETVPNRFSPKSPDKAHLNLHINSLELGDSAVYFCASSQVAGNTIYFGEGSWLTVV.

As for this clonotype: Possible read error: a much larger clone is one base away. The rearrangement links TRBV2 to TRBJ1-1; D may be TRBD1 (6 bases). Germline lookup yields CDR1 SNHLY and CDR2 FYNNEI. This CDR3 has 15 residues. The ends were cut back, 4 bases at V and 0 bases at J, with 12 bases in the middle. This CDR3 is CASSGEGGVNTEAFF. Written as DNA, the CDR3 is TGTGCCAGCAGTGGGGAGGGGGGGGTGAACACTGAAGCTTTCTTT.

This chain joins TRBV19 and TRBJ2-5, with TRBD1 matching 7 bases. Germline V gene data show CDR1 as LNHDA and CDR2 as SQIVND (reference sequence). CDR3 length equals 15 residues. J gave up 5 bases and V 3 bases, and 9 bases lay outside the gene matches. The CDR3 region is CASSIGDRVRETQYF. The DNA of the CDR3 is TGTGCCAGTAGTATCGGCGACAGGGTCCGGGAGACCCAGTACTTC.

This clonotype has more than one count but fewer than ten. One end of the junction fails to match germline, which may point to a read error. The J gene is TRBJ2-3, the V gene TRBV10-3; D possibly corresponds to TRBD1 (5 bases). The CDR3 is 15 amino acids. Looked up from germline, CDR1 is ENHRY and CDR2 is SYGVKD. Written as DNA, the CDR3 is TGTGCCATCAGTGAGTCTAGCCAGGGCACAAATACGCAGTATTTT. Protein product: CAISESSQGTNTQYF.

This clonotype has a handful of counts. The chain combines TRBV3-1 with TRBJ2-5; tentative D call: TRBD1 (5 bases). Germline V gives CDR1 LGHDT, CDR2 YNNKEL (reference sequence). V lost 2 bases to trimming and J lost 5 bases, with 12 bases between them. The CDR3 is 14 residues long. The CDR3 loop is CASSQSQGWETQYF. The CDR3 coding sequence is TGTGCCAGCAGCCAATCCCAGGGATGGGAGACCCAGTACTTC.

This clonotype has just a few counts. This chain connects TRBV29-1 to TRBJ2-1; 10 bases agree with TRBD2. The CDR3 contains 15 residues. In germline, CDR1 is SQVTM, CDR2 ANQGSEA. The trim removed 2 bases at V and 4 bases at J, leaving 5 bases unmatched. This CDR3 is CSVEPTSGVYNEQFF. As DNA, the CDR3 is TGCAGCGTTGAACCCACTAGCGGGGTTTACAATGAGCAGTTCTTC.

The table lists this clonotype with many counts. The chain recombines TRBV5-1 with TRBJ1-2; 8 bases are shared with TRBD1. Germline CDR1 reads SGHRS; CDR2 reads YFSETQ. V shed 1 base and J 8 bases; nucleotides not matched to a gene: 1. This CDR3 region has 12 residues. CDR3 DNA sequence: TGCGCCAGCAGCTTGACAGGGGGAGGCTACACCTTC. Its protein is CASSLTGGGYTF.

This clonotype was observed at least ten times. This chain uses TRBV12-3 or TRBV12-4 with TRBJ1-4, with D possibly being TRBD1 (5 bases). Trimming shortened V by 7 bases and J by 6 bases, and 9 bases separated the two germline ends. This CDR3 is built from 12 residues. The CDR3 DNA reads as TGTGCCAGCAACGGGGCGGATGAAAAACTGTTTTTT. Translated, it gives CASNGADEKLFF.

This clonotype was found a few times. The chain links TRBV19 to TRBJ1-6; perhaps TRBD1 as D (5 bases). V was clipped by 10 bases and J by 3 bases, with 22 bases between them. From germline, CDR1 is LNHDA and CDR2 SQIVND (reference sequence). This CDR3 spans 17 amino acids. The CDR3 bases are TGTGCCACGGCGAAGGGACGGTCTCAGTTCTATAATTCACCCCTCCACTTT. As protein: CATAKGRSQFYNSPLHF.

J is TRBJ1-2 and V is TRBV27; 10 nucleotides agree with TRBD1. V lost 5 bases to trimming and J lost 6 bases; unmatched junction nucleotides: 12. Germline V gives CDR1 MNHEY, CDR2 SMNVEV (reference sequence). This CDR3 spans 16 amino acids. CDR3 in DNA: TGTGCCAGCAGTCCCGCACCGGGACAGGGGCCCGATGGCTACACCTTC. Amino acid sequence: CASSPAPGQGPDGYTF.

This clonotype was observed many times. This chain joins TRBV5-4 and TRBJ2-7; a weak D match, TRBD1 (6 bases). The V end lost 2 bases, the J end lost 2 bases, and 17 bases lay between the germline ends. CDR3 length equals 16 residues. From germline, CDR1 is SGHNT and CDR2 YYREEE (reference sequence). This chain's CDR3 is CASSFAGTRSTYEQYF. CDR3 DNA sequence: TGTGCCAGCAGCTTTGCCGGGACAAGAAGTACCTACGAGCAGTACTTC.

The genes are TRBV6-5 and TRBJ1-4; weak D call: TRBD1 (5 bases). The CDR3 is made up of 16 amino acids. In germline, CDR1 is MNHEY, CDR2 SVGAGI. V lost 0 bases and J 2 bases, leaving 10 bases between the germline ends. The CDR3 here is CASSYSQAWTNEKLFF. DNA for the CDR3: TGTGCCAGCAGTTACTCACAGGCCTGGACTAATGAAAAACTGTTTTTT.

This chain connects TRBV6-5 to TRBJ2-7; D ambiguous. Germline loops: CDR1 MNHEY, CDR2 SVGAGI. This CDR3 has 15 residues. The ends were cut back, 0 bases at V and 0 bases at J, with 9 bases in the middle. CDR3 nucleotides: TGTGCCAGCAGTTACTCACCCTCCAACTCCTACGAGCAGTACTTC. This translates into CASSYSPSNSYEQYF.

This clonotype showed up many times. The CDR3 region has the DNA TGCAGTGCTTATCGGACGGAAGGGATCGAGCAGTACTTC. It specifies CSAYRTEGIEQYF. The chain has TRBV20-1 and TRBJ2-7, with D uncertain. CDR1 and CDR2 (germline): DFQATT, SNEGSKA (reference sequence). Trimming left V 5 bases short and J 6 bases short, with 17 bases between. The CDR3 has 13 residues.